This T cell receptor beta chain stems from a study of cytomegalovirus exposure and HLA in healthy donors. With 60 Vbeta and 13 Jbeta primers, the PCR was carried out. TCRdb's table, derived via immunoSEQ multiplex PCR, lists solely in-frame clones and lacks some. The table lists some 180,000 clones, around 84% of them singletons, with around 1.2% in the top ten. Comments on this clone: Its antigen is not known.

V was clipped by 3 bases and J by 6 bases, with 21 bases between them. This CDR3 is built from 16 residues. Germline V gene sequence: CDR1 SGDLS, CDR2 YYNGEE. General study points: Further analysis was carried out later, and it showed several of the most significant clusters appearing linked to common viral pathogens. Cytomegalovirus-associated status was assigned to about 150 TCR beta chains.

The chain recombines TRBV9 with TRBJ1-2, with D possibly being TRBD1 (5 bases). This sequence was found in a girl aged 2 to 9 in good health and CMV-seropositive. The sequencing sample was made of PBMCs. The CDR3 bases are TGTGCCAGCAGCGAGACCCCACTAAGACAGACTGATGGCTACACCTTC. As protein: CASSETPLRQTDGYTF.